The next 12 T cell receptor beta chains were all read from a single sample in a study of shared clonotypes between healthy human individuals. Libraries were prepared by immunoSEQ multiplex PCR; TCRdb keeps only in-frame clonotypes and omits some of them. The table shows more than 2,000,000 clones, with around 90% occurring only once. Sequenced input: naive CD4+ T cells sorted from blood. Subset denoted: CD45RA+ positively selected. These TCRs come from a man between 18 and 35 years old in good health.

The chain links TRBV9 to TRBJ2-1, with TRBD2 matching over 12 bases. J was trimmed by 7 bases and V by 4 bases; bases with no gene match: 15. The germline V gene has CDR1 SGDLS and CDR2 YYNGEE. There are 18 residues in the CDR3. Here the CDR3 reads CASSSSSGRALEYNEQFF. The CDR3 DNA sequence: TGTGCCAGCAGCTCCTCTAGCGGGAGGGCCCTCGAGTATAATGAGCAGTTCTTC.

This clone was found once. J is TRBJ2-3 and V is TRBV7-8; the D gene is possibly TRBD2 (6 bases). This CDR3 has 16 amino acids. V was shortened by 1 base and J by 1 base, with 12 bases between the two germline ends. Germline V CDR1 and CDR2: SGHVS, FQNEAQ. The DNA of the CDR3 is TGTGCCAGCAGCTTAGGACCTTCGGGGGGCACAGATACGCAGTATTTT. It translates to CASSLGPSGGTDTQYF.

This sequence joins TRBV7-2 and TRBJ1-1; D is unresolved. Trimming removed 2 bases at V and 2 bases at J, with 15 bases between. The CDR3 contains 16 residues. Looked up from germline, CDR1 is SGHTA and CDR2 is FQGNSA. The CDR3 spells CASSLLGGSLNTEAFF. In nucleotides, the CDR3 is TGTGCCAGCAGCTTACTAGGAGGATCTTTAAACACTGAAGCTTTCTTT. Variable domain in full (rest from reference TRBV7-2 and TRBJ1-1): GAGVSQSPSNKVTEKGKDVELRCDPISGHTALYWYRQSLGQGLEFLIYFQGNSAPDKSGLPSDRFSAERTGGSVSTLTIQRTQQEDSAVYLCASSLLGGSLNTEAFFGQGTRLTVV.

The chain couples TRBV5-6 to TRBJ2-3; no clear D. The CDR3 runs 11 residues. Germline CDR1 is SGHDT and CDR2 is YYEEEE. V was pared by 1 base and J by 6 bases, with 3 bases between. The CDR3 region is CASSLMDTQYF. CDR3 nucleotides: TGTGCCAGCAGCTTGATGGATACGCAGTATTTT.

This chain links TRBV2 with TRBJ2-3; D is perhaps TRBD2 (5 bases). V lost 11 bases and J 0 bases, leaving 12 bases between the germline ends. Germline CDR1 reads SNHLY; CDR2 reads FYNNEI. There are 13 residues in the CDR3. The CDR3 reads CACGSFSTDTQYF. The CDR3 DNA reads as TGTGCCTGCGGGTCATTCAGCACAGATACGCAGTATTTT.

Of note for this clone: The junction departs from germline at one end; a sequencing error may be responsible. This chain uses TRBV7-7 with TRBJ2-3; the match to TRBD1 covers 10 bases. This CDR3 comprises 14 residues. CDR1 is SSHAT and CDR2 is FNYEAQ in the germline V gene (reference sequence). The CDR3 region has the DNA TGTGCTAGCAGCCCCGGACAGGGGGCAGATACGCAGTATTTT. Protein product: CASSPGQGADTQYF.

CDR3: CASSRLSQGVTEAFF. In DNA form, the CDR3 reads TGTGCCAGCAGTCGACTAAGCCAGGGAGTCACTGAAGCTTTCTTT. The V and J genes are TRBV27 and TRBJ1-1; tentative D call: TRBD1 (5 bases). Germline V gene lookup returns CDR1 MNHEY and CDR2 SMNVEV (reference sequence). V was shortened by 5 bases and J by 4 bases, with 17 bases between the two germline ends. The CDR3 is made up of 15 amino acids.

The V call is TRBV5-6, the J call TRBJ2-5; TRBD2 is a possible D gene (6 bases). The V end was cut by 0 bases, the J end by 3 bases, with 15 bases between. This CDR3 contains 16 residues. Germline V gene lookup returns CDR1 SGHDT and CDR2 YYEEEE. As DNA, the CDR3 is TGTGCCAGCAGCTTGGAGATTAGCAGGAGGGAAGAGACCCAGTACTTC. Its translation is CASSLEISRREETQYF.

The V gene is TRBV15, the J gene TRBJ1-5, with 7 bases aligning to TRBD1. The junction had 5 bases not matched to a gene; V was cut back by 2 bases and J by 1 base. This CDR3 region has 16 residues. Germline CDR1 is LNHNV and CDR2 is YYDKDF (reference sequence). The CDR3 loop is CATSRLGQTSNQPQHF. The CDR3 DNA sequence: TGTGCCACCAGCAGATTGGGACAGACGAGCAATCAGCCCCAGCATTTT.

This sequence joins TRBV7-3 and TRBJ2-1; tentative D call: TRBD2 (5 bases). V shed 5 bases and J shed 10 bases, with 12 bases lying between them. CDR1 is SGHTA, CDR2 FQGTGA, per germline. The CDR3 contains 12 residues. The CDR3 DNA reads TGTGCCAGCAGCCCCTCCCGCGGGGAGCAGTTCTTC. This translates into CASSPSRGEQFF.

V usage is TRBV30 and J usage is TRBJ1-5; TRBD1 matches 8 bases. After removal of 1 base from V and 3 bases from J, the junction contained 8 bases not matched to a gene. CDR1 is GTSNPN, CDR2 SVGIG, per germline (reference sequence). The CDR3 has 16 residues. The CDR3 bases are TGTGCCTGGAGTGGGACAGGGAGTAGGTTCAATCAGCCCCAGCATTTT. Its translation: CAWSGTGSRFNQPQHF.

Points on this clone: A junction end diverges from the germline sequence, so it may reflect a read error. Distinct nucleotide sequences in the sample also encode this CDR3. The V gene is TRBV2, the J gene TRBJ2-7; D gene uncertain. Germline CDR1 and CDR2: SNHLY and FYNNEI. The CDR3 spans 12 residues. This chain's CDR3 is CASSEISSEQYF. DNA of the CDR3: TGTGCCAGCAGTGAAATTTCCTCCGAGCAGTACTTC.